Each of the 7 T cell receptor beta chains below was sequenced from the same sample in a study of cytomegalovirus exposure and HLA in healthy donors. The PCR ran on 60 Vbeta and 13 Jbeta primers. Only in-frame clones appear in the TCRdb table, and some are missing; sequencing was by immunoSEQ multiplex PCR. The profile shows roughly 150,000 clones, 85% of them singletons. Sequences were obtained from PBMCs. The receptors stem from a man aged 25 to 45 in good health and CMV-seropositive.

The sample holds one count of this clone. The CDR3: CASSATSGRTDTQYF. The CDR3 coding sequence is TGTGCCAGCAGCGCCACTAGCGGGAGAACAGATACGCAGTATTTT. This rearrangement joins TRBV9 to TRBJ2-3; TRBD2 matches 11 bases. J lost 3 bases, V lost 3 bases, and 3 bases had no gene match. Germline V gene data show CDR1 as SGDLS and CDR2 as YYNGEE. The CDR3 covers 15 residues.

This clone came up a few times. The chain couples TRBV5-6 to TRBJ1-1; the D is unclear. V dropped 2 bases and J dropped 5 bases, with 7 bases sitting between them. The CDR3 extends over 12 amino acids. CDR1 is SGHDT, CDR2 YYEEEE, per germline. The DNA for the CDR3 is TGTGCCAGCAGCTTTTGGCAGACTGAAGCTTTCTTT. It is translated as CASSFWQTEAFF.

The J gene is TRBJ1-1, the V gene TRBV6-1, with D perhaps TRBD1 (5 bases). Germline V CDR1 and CDR2: MNHNS, SASEGT. V shed 3 bases and J shed 9 bases, with 14 bases lying between them. The CDR3 has 13 amino acids. CDR3 sequence: CASSDRVPAQAFF. The CDR3, as DNA: TGTGCCAGCAGTGACAGGGTTCCGGCCCAAGCTTTCTTT.

This chain links TRBV7-3 with TRBJ2-3, with TRBD1 matching over 10 bases. This CDR3 is built from 16 residues. Losses at the gene ends were 4 bases for V and 2 bases for J; bases not matched to a gene: 6. Looked up from germline, CDR1 is SGHTA and CDR2 is FQGTGA. The DNA for the CDR3 is TGTGCCAGCAGCTGGAGGGACAGGGGCTCCACAGATACGCAGTATTTT. The encoded protein is CASSWRDRGSTDTQYF.

The chain joins TRBV4-3 to TRBJ2-3; D is possibly TRBD2 (6 bases). Between the trimmed V and J ends, which lost 4 bases and 6 bases, there was a span of 17 bases. The CDR3 sequence is 15 residues long. Germline-derived CDR1 and CDR2 are LGHNA and YSLEER. CDR3 coding DNA: TGCGCCAGCAGCCCGTCTACGGGAGTCCTGGATACGCAGTATTTT. Translating gives CASSPSTGVLDTQYF.

V and J are TRBV4-1 and TRBJ2-5; unclear D gene. With the DNA end fitting TRBJ2-7 better, the J assignment may be wrong. The CDR3 consists of 15 residues. Germline assignment: CDR1 MGHRA and CDR2 YSYEKL. CDR3 bases: TGCGCCAGCAGCCAGGTTGCTAGGGCGGACTACGAGCAGTACTTC. It yields the protein CASSQVARADYEQYF.

The chain couples TRBV19 to TRBJ2-3, with 8 bases fitting TRBD2. The V gene's germline CDR1 is LNHDA and CDR2 SQIVND (reference sequence). The CDR3 is 16 amino acids. Germline trimming cut 1 base from V and 2 bases from J; bases unmatched to any gene: 5. CDR3 nucleotide sequence: TGTGCCAGTAGTATAGCGGGGGGGCTAAACACAGATACGCAGTATTTT. Protein: CASSIAGGLNTDTQYF.